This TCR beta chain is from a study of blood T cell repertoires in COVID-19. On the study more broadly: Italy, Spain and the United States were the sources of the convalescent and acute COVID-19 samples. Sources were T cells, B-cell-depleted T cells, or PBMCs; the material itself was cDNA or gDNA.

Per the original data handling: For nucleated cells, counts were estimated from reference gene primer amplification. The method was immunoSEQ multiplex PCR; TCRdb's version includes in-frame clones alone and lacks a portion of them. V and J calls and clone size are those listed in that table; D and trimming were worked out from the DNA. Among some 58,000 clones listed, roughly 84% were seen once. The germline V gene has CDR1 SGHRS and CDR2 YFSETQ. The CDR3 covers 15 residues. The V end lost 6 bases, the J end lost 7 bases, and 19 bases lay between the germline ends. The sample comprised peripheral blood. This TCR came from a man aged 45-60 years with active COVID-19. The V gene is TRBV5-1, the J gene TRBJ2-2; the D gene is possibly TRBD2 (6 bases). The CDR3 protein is CASKPLTSGFGELFF. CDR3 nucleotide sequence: TGCGCCAGCAAGCCCCTGACTAGTGGGTTCGGGGAGCTGTTTTTT. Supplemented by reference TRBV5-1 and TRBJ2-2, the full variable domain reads KAGVTQTPRYLIKTRGQQVTLSCSPISGHRSVSWYQQTPGQGLQFLFEYFSETQRNKGNFPGRFSGRQFSNSRSEMNVSTLELGDSALYLCASKPLTSGFGELFFGEGSRLTVL.